This T cell receptor beta chain was identified in a study of shared clonotypes between healthy human individuals. Every donor, a Caucasian adult, lived in Nashville, Tennessee. With respect to this clone: Its antigen is currently unknown.

Study observations and caveats: The sharing of 5% to 6.5% of naive CD4 clonotypes was seen across several donors.

This CDR3 is built from 15 residues. V was pared by 6 bases and J by 2 bases, with 14 bases between. In germline, CDR1 is LNHDA, CDR2 SQIVND (reference sequence). Genomic DNA from each subset was divided evenly over several immunoSEQ plates. Data came from immunoSEQ multiplex PCR; TCRdb stores just in-frame clones and leaves some out. The sample shows about 1 million clones, under 80% of them seen only once. This TCR came from a man between 18 and 35 years old in good health. This chain links TRBV19 with TRBJ1-5; D not certain. The sample taken for sequencing was memory CD4+ T cells sorted from blood. The subset was: CD45RA-negative fraction. The CDR3 sequence: CASRTSRFGNQPQHF. CDR3 DNA: TGTGCCAGTAGGACGAGCCGGTTTGGCAATCAGCCCCAGCATTTT.